The rows below give T cell receptor beta chains drawn from one sample of a study of cytomegalovirus exposure and HLA in healthy donors. Libraries were prepared by immunoSEQ multiplex PCR; TCRdb keeps only in-frame clonotypes and omits some of them. The data show under 250,000 clones, around 80% seen once. Sequencing input: PBMCs. The receptor source for this set is a woman under 40 in good health and CMV-seropositive. Each CDR3 is given with its conserved first and last residue. Each record gives: V gene, J gene, clone size, D gene, CDR3 DNA, CDR3 protein. A D gene is named only where the DNA matches it firmly. Rows give clone size only sometimes, using once, few, many, or a class for an expanded clone.

TRBV2	TRBJ1-1	NA	NA	TGTGCCAGCAGCGCAGGGGAAATGCACACTGAAGCTTTCTTT	CASSAGEMHTEAFF
TRBV5-4	TRBJ1-2	NA	TRBD1	TGTGCCAGCAGCTTGGTACAGGGGGCGCGGGGCTACACCTTC	CASSLVQGARGYTF
TRBV9	TRBJ2-7	NA	TRBD1	TGTGCCAGCAGCCCGTTGACAGGGACCTACGAGCAGTACTTC	CASSPLTGTYEQYF
TRBV6-4	TRBJ1-1	once	TRBD1	TGTGCCAGCAGTGAGTACGGGACAGGGGCCCGAATGAACACTGAAGCTTTCTTT	CASSEYGTGARMNTEAFF
TRBV4-1	TRBJ1-2	NA	TRBD1	TGCGCCAGCAGCCAAGCACAGGACAGGGGGCTCACTAACTATGGCTACACCTTC	CASSQAQDRGLTNYGYTF
TRBV6-5	TRBJ1-5	NA	NA	TGTGCCAGCAGCCGGGACATCAATCAGCCCCAGCATTTT	CASSRDINQPQHF
TRBV30	TRBJ1-2	NA	TRBD1	TGTGCCTGGGGTGGACAGGGTGGTGATGGCTACACCTTC	CAWGGQGGDGYTF
TRBV6-1	TRBJ1-4	NA	TRBD1	TGTGCCAGCAGTGAACGGGACAGGGTGCGAAAACTGTTTTTT	CASSERDRVRKLFF
TRBV6-4	TRBJ2-2	NA	TRBD2	TGTGCCAGCAGTGACGGGGGGGCGAACACCGGGGAGCTGTTTTTT	CASSDGGANTGELFF
TRBV10-3	TRBJ2-1	NA	TRBD2	TGTGCCACCATAGCGGGGGGGACCACCAATGAGCAGTTCTTC	CATIAGGTTNEQFF
TRBV5-4	TRBJ1-2	NA	NA	TGTGCCAGCAGCCGACAGGATATCTATGGCTACACCTTC	CASSRQDIYGYTF
TRBV6-4	TRBJ1-1	NA	NA	TGTGCCAGCAGAAAGACATATATCATGAACACTGAAGCTTTCTTT	CASRKTYIMNTEAFF
TRBV11-2	TRBJ1-6	NA	TRBD1	TGTGCCAGCAGCCTAAAATTAATCGGACAGGGTCGGAATTCACCCCTCCACTTT	CASSLKLIGQGRNSPLHF
TRBV7-8	TRBJ2-7	once	NA	TGTGCCAGCAGCCCGAACCCGGGACTTAACATTCGCGAGCAGTACTTC	CASSPNPGLNIREQYF
TRBV5-4	TRBJ2-5	NA	NA	TGTGCGTGGGGGCTAGCAAGGGAGACCCAGTACTTC	CAWGLARETQYF
TRBV7-2	TRBJ2-5	NA	TRBD2	TGTGCCAGCAGCCCGGGACTAGCGGGGTGGGGGCAAGAGACCCAGTACTTC	CASSPGLAGWGQETQYF
TRBV5-4	TRBJ1-6	few	NA	TGTGCCAGCAGCTTGGGGGGGGGTTCACCCCTCCACTTT	CASSLGGGSPLHF
TRBV5-6	TRBJ1-1	NA	TRBD1	TGTGCCAGCAGCTTGCCTACCACAGGGGCTGAAGCTTTCTTT	CASSLPTTGAEAFF
TRBV29-1	TRBJ2-7	NA	TRBD2	TGCAGCGTTGAGCTAGCGGGAGACTACGAGCAGTACTTC	CSVELAGDYEQYF
TRBV2	TRBJ2-7	NA	NA	TGTGCCAGCAGCCGGGACACCTCCTACGAGCAGTACTTC	CASSRDTSYEQYF
TRBV19	TRBJ2-7	NA	TRBD1	TGTGCCAGTAGTATGGGACAGGGGCTCTACGAGCAGTACTTC	CASSMGQGLYEQYF
TRBV2	TRBJ1-2	NA	TRBD1	TGTGCCAGCAGTGGGGGACAGTACTATGGCTACACCTTC	CASSGGQYYGYTF
TRBV30	TRBJ1-2	NA	TRBD1	TGTGCCTGGAGCCGCAGACAGGGGATCCTCTATGGCTACACCTTC	CAWSRRQGILYGYTF
TRBV2	TRBJ2-7	NA	NA	TGTGCCAGCAGTGCCCTGGCAGGGGGGCCCTACGAGCAGTACTTC	CASSALAGGPYEQYF
TRBV11-3	TRBJ1-1	NA	TRBD1	TGTGCCAGCAGCTTACGACAGGGACGGAACACTGAAGCTTTCTTT	CASSLRQGRNTEAFF
TRBV19	TRBJ1-1	NA	NA	TGTGCCACCCATTGGGGGCAGGGGAGCACTGAAGCTTTCTTT	CATHWGQGSTEAFF
TRBV29-1	TRBJ1-1	NA	NA	TGCAGCGTGGTAGGACAGATAACAATGAACACTGAAGCTTTCTTT	CSVVGQITMNTEAFF
TRBV11-3	TRBJ2-1	once	TRBD2	TGTGCCAGCAGCTCAGGGGCTAGCGGGGCCTTTTACAATGAGCAGTTCTTC	CASSSGASGAFYNEQFF
TRBV7-9	TRBJ2-1	NA	NA	TGTGCCAGCAGCTTCGGACAAGAGCAGTTCTTC	CASSFGQEQFF
TRBV2	TRBJ2-3	NA	TRBD2	TGTGCCAGCAGTGAATCTGGGACTAGCGGGATGACAGATACGCAGTATTTT	CASSESGTSGMTDTQYF
TRBV6-5	TRBJ2-3	NA	TRBD2	TGTGCTGTCGGCGGGAGGAATACGCAGTATTTT	CAVGGRNTQYF
TRBV19	TRBJ1-2	few	NA	TGTGCCAGTAGCGAAACAGGGTCAACTGGGTATGGCTACACCTTC	CASSETGSTGYGYTF
TRBV19	TRBJ2-3	NA	NA	TGTGCCAGTAGACAGGGAGCTAGCACAGATACGCAGTATTTT	CASRQGASTDTQYF
TRBV11-2	TRBJ2-1	NA	TRBD2	TGTGCCAGCAGCTCTCCTAGCGGGATCTTCTATGAGCAGTTCTTC	CASSSPSGIFYEQFF
TRBV2	TRBJ2-5	NA	NA	TGTGCCAGCAGTGAAGAGGGGGACCAAGAGACCCAGTACTTC	CASSEEGDQETQYF
TRBV27	TRBJ2-3	NA	TRBD1	TGTGCCAGCAGTTTATGGGACAGGGGCACAGATACGCAGTATTTT	CASSLWDRGTDTQYF
TRBV6-5	TRBJ2-5	NA	NA	TGTGCCAGCAGTTACTCGGAGGCAACGCAGACCCAGTACTTC	CASSYSEATQTQYF
TRBV10-3	TRBJ2-3	NA	NA	TGTGCCTCACAATCGGCGGTTGACACGCAGTATTTT	CASQSAVDTQYF
TRBV4-3	TRBJ2-1	NA	TRBD2	TGCGCCAGCAGCCAAGATGGGCTAGCGGACTACAATGAGCAGTTCTTC	CASSQDGLADYNEQFF
TRBV4-1	TRBJ2-1	NA	TRBD2	TGCGCCAGCAGCCAGGGAGGGGCAGGCACCTACAATGAGCAGTTCTTC	CASSQGGAGTYNEQFF
TRBV18	TRBJ1-2	NA	TRBD1	TGTGCCAGCTCACCAACCCCACAACAGGGGGTGGGTGGCTACACCTTC	CASSPTPQQGVGGYTF
TRBV6-5	TRBJ1-3	NA	TRBD1	TGTGCCAGCAGATCGGACAGGTTATCTGGAAACACCATATATTTT	CASRSDRLSGNTIYF
TRBV9	TRBJ2-1	NA	NA	TGTGCCAGCAGCCCCCAAGGGGGGGCCAATGAGCAGTTCTTC	CASSPQGGANEQFF
TRBV7-2	TRBJ2-2	NA	TRBD2	TGTGCCAGCAGTTCCGGACTAGCGGTCCTCACCGGGGAGCTGTTTTTT	CASSSGLAVLTGELFF
TRBV27	TRBJ2-7	NA	TRBD2	TGTGCCAGCAGTTACAAGCGACCGGGACTAGCGGCGTACGAGCAGTACTTC	CASSYKRPGLAAYEQYF